Listed below are T cell receptor beta chains from one sample, sequenced in a study of T cell repertoires in ileal Crohn's disease. This table comes from immunoSEQ multiplex PCR, and its TCRdb copy is limited to in-frame clones, with some not included. The profile covers some 17,000 clones, with about 80% appearing a single time and less than 5% taken by the ten largest. The source material was ileal tissue. These receptors all stem from an adult with Crohn's disease. CDR3s leave out the opening cysteine and the closing phenylalanine or tryptophan.

TRBV5-6	13	TRBJ1-2	ASSLGTQDNYGYT
TRBV4-3	10	TRBJ2-5	ATGGNQETQY
TRBV25-1	11	TRBJ2-5	ASTGQYQETQY
TRBV27	14	TRBJ2-7	ASSFRVEGGSYEQY
TRBV28	14	TRBJ2-7	ASNSQGATTSYEQY
TRBV5-6	12	TRBJ1-1	ASSLGLGQEEAF
TRBV5-8	13	TRBJ1-3	ASSQDGVSGNTIY
TRBV19	12	TRBJ1-1	ASRRTGWDTEAF
TRBV29-1	11	TRBJ2-3	SVGKTGADTQY
TRBV5-1	12	TRBJ2-5	ASSGGTGEETQY
TRBV7-3	13	TRBJ2-5	ASSPREGQGETQY
TRBV28	14	TRBJ2-2	ASREYRARNTGELF
TRBV6-1	10	TRBJ2-7	ASSAQGGEQY
TRBV6-5	11	TRBJ2-4	ASSPGAKNIQY
TRBV7-8	13	TRBJ1-3	ASSRRSSSGNTIY
TRBV6-1	13	TRBJ1-2	ASSATFDRIDGYT
TRBV2	11	TRBJ1-2	ASSWTEGEGYT
TRBV11-2	11	TRBJ2-7	ASSLDSLYEQY
TRBV25-1	13	TRBJ1-5	ASSEGEPSNQPQH
TRBV2	14	TRBJ2-3	ASRTGTSPSTDTQY
TRBV9	13	TRBJ2-2	ASSESREKAGELF
TRBV7-2	12	TRBJ2-1	ASTSYGGRNEQF
TRBV18	14	TRBJ2-1	ASSAKTGRPYNEQF
TRBV18	13	TRBJ2-2	ASSPTGLGTGELF
TRBV5-8	13	TRBJ2-1	ASSSRGLSYNEQF
TRBV5-5	11	TRBJ2-1	ASSHHRVDEQF
TRBV27	13	TRBJ2-2	ASSLYPPRTGELF